One sample yielded the 15 T cell receptor beta chains listed below, sequenced in a study of blood T cell repertoires in COVID-19. The table came from immunoSEQ multiplex PCR; TCRdb's copy has only in-frame clones and leaves some out. Of around 270,000 clones listed, about nine tenths are singletons. Material: peripheral blood. These receptors were obtained from a man aged 60 to 69 who had recovered from COVID-19.

The chain uses TRBV18 and TRBJ2-2, with 10 bases aligning to TRBD1. The CDR3 length is 15 residues. Germline trimming cut 1 base from V and 6 bases from J; bases unmatched to any gene: 2. Germline lookup yields CDR1 KGHSH and CDR2 LQKENI. In nucleotides, the CDR3 is TGTGCCAGCTCACCACAGGGACAGGGGCCCGGGGAGCTGTTTTTT. Protein product: CASSPQGQGPGELFF.

V usage is TRBV5-1 and J usage is TRBJ2-1; D gene unclear. The CDR3 is 13 residues long. V lost 0 bases and J lost 6, with 7 bases in between. The germline CDR1 and CDR2 sequences are SGHRS and YFSETQ. The CDR3 nucleotides are TGCGCCAGCAGCTTGGTAGTTCCCAATGAGCAGTTCTTC. Translating it yields CASSLVVPNEQFF.

V gene TRBV4-1 combines with J gene TRBJ2-1; 15 bases map to TRBD2. The CDR3 extends over 16 amino acids. The germline V gene encodes CDR1 MGHRA and CDR2 YSYEKL. Germline trimming cut 4 bases from V and 4 bases from J; bases unmatched to any gene: 2. Here the CDR3 reads CASSPGTSGGYNEQFF. The CDR3 coding sequence is TGCGCCAGCAGCCCAGGGACTAGCGGGGGGTACAATGAGCAGTTCTTC.

J is TRBJ2-7 and V is TRBV19, with D maybe TRBD2 (5 bases). The CDR3 contains 15 residues. The V gene's germline CDR1 is LNHDA and CDR2 SQIVND (reference sequence). Between the trimmed V and J ends, which lost 6 bases and 0 bases, there was a span of 15 bases. Here the CDR3 DNA reads TGTGCCAGTAGCCATGCCGGGATGATCTCCTACGAGCAGTACTTC. Protein: CASSHAGMISYEQYF.

The V and J genes are TRBV23-1 and TRBJ1-5; D is possibly TRBD1 (5 bases). TRBV23-1 is sorted into the ORF group, with uncertain function. The V end was cut by 4 bases, the J end by 0 bases, with 13 bases between. The CDR3 totals 16 residues. Here the CDR3 reads CASSPRTPDSNQPQHF. The DNA of the CDR3 is TGCGCCAGCAGTCCGCGGACACCCGATAGCAATCAGCCCCAGCATTTT.

V usage is TRBV7-2 and J usage is TRBJ1-1; tentatively, D is TRBD1 (6 bases). Trimming removed 5 bases from V and 1 base from J, with 8 bases in between. CDR1 is SGHTA and CDR2 is FQGNSA in the germline V gene. CDR3 length: 13 residues. This chain's CDR3 is CASSRGANTEAFF. CDR3 in DNA: TGTGCCAGCAGCCGGGGGGCGAACACTGAAGCTTTCTTT.

The V and J genes are TRBV15 and TRBJ2-1, with 9 bases lining up with TRBD1. Germline CDR1 LNHNV, CDR2 YYDKDF (reference sequence). The CDR3 length is 16 residues. With 4 bases clipped from V and 7 bases from J, the junction kept 11 bases outside the gene matches. The DNA for the CDR3 is TGTGCCACCAGCACACACCTCGGGACAGGGTTGAATGAGCAGTTCTTC. Encoded protein: CATSTHLGTGLNEQFF.

This sequence joins TRBV4-2 and TRBJ1-6, with a tentative D call TRBD1 (5 bases). V dropped 0 bases and J dropped 4 bases, with 13 bases sitting between them. The length of the CDR3 is 17 residues. Germline V CDR1 and CDR2: LGHNA, YNFKEQ. CDR3 in DNA: TGTGCCAGCAGCCAAGATAAGGAGGGACCTTATAATTCACCCCTCCACTTT. It codes for CASSQDKEGPYNSPLHF.

The chain joins TRBV3-1 (or the pseudogene TRBV3-2) to TRBJ1-1; D may be TRBD1 (5 bases). The ends were cut back, 1 base at V and 4 bases at J, with 13 bases in the middle. Germline V lookup: CDR1 LGHDT, CDR2 YNNKEL (reference sequence). This CDR3 region has 15 residues. The CDR3 here is CASSQVSGYSTEAFF. The DNA for the CDR3 is TGTGCCAGCAGCCAAGTTTCAGGGTACAGCACTGAAGCTTTCTTT.

This CDR3 is CAISQRESSYNEQFF. CDR3 sequence (DNA): TGTGCCATCAGTCAGCGGGAGAGCTCCTACAATGAGCAGTTCTTC. The gene calls are TRBV10-3 and TRBJ2-1, with 8 nucleotides matching TRBD2. The CDR3 contains 15 residues. Germline-derived CDR1 and CDR2 are ENHRY and SYGVKD. J was trimmed by 0 bases and V by 5 bases; bases with no gene match: 3.

The chain couples TRBV27 to TRBJ1-1; 9 bases fit TRBD1. The CDR3 covers 15 residues. Trimming cost V 5 bases and J 5 bases; bases outside gene matches: 9. CDR1 and CDR2 (germline): MNHEY, SMNVEV (reference sequence). The CDR3 here is CASSPPGQGRTEAFF. The CDR3 DNA follows: TGTGCCAGCAGTCCCCCCGGACAGGGGCGGACTGAAGCTTTCTTT.

V and J are TRBV19 and TRBJ1-1, with TRBD1 as a possible D gene (5 bases). Germline CDR1 and CDR2: LNHDA and SQIVND (reference sequence). CDR3 length: 15 amino acids. The V gene lost 5 bases and the J gene lost 0 bases, with 13 bases spanning the gap. CDR3 residues: CASSSNTDMNTEAFF. CDR3 sequence (DNA): TGTGCCAGTAGTTCCAACACGGACATGAACACTGAAGCTTTCTTT.

This chain joins TRBV6-4 and TRBJ2-2; the match to TRBD1 covers 7 bases. Per germline, CDR1 MRHNA and CDR2 SNTAGT. The CDR3 length is 15 residues. J lost 4 bases, V lost 3 bases, and 5 bases had no gene match. The CDR3, as DNA: TGTGCCAGCAGTGAAGTCGCAGGGGGCACCGGGGAGCTGTTTTTT. This sequence encodes CASSEVAGGTGELFF.

This chain joins TRBV2 and TRBJ1-1; D is perhaps TRBD1 (6 bases). Germline CDR1 and CDR2: SNHLY and FYNNEI. This CDR3 comprises 13 residues. V was cut by 4 bases and J by 10 bases, with 16 bases left in between. The CDR3 is CASSASTGTLAFF. As DNA, the CDR3 is TGTGCCAGCAGTGCCAGCACCGGGACATTAGCTTTCTTT.

V and J are TRBV23-1 and TRBJ2-5, with D possibly being TRBD2 (5 bases). TRBV23-1 is reported as an ORF; its role is uncertain. The CDR3 is 16 amino acids. The V end was cut by 3 bases, the J end by 2 bases, with 16 bases between. Here the CDR3 DNA reads TGCGCCAGCAGTCATAGGAGGTTTGAGAGTCAAGAGACCCAGTACTTC. This encodes CASSHRRFESQETQYF.